A selection of T cell receptor beta chains follows, all from one sample in a study of blood T cell repertoires in COVID-19. TCRdb's copy holds only in-frame clones and misses some; the assay was immunoSEQ multiplex PCR. The sample consists of about 210,000 clones, roughly 79% of them appearing once. Sequenced input: PBMCs or T cells enriched from blood (not recorded which). The receptors stem from a woman aged 45-65 years with acute COVID-19. The CDR3 runs from the conserved cysteine through the conserved F or W. A D gene is named only where the DNA matches it firmly. Clone size, where shown, is once, few, many, or a class for clones that have expanded.

clone size	V gene	J gene	D gene	CDR3 protein	CDR3 DNA
-	TRBV4-3	TRBJ2-2	-	CASSQVLVGEELFF	TGCGCCAGCAGCCAAGTTCTGGTTGGAGAGGAGCTGTTTTTT
-	TRBV6-5	TRBJ1-1	TRBD1	CASRDDRGTEAFF	TGTGCCAGCAGAGATGACAGGGGGACTGAAGCTTTCTTT
-	TRBV7-9	TRBJ2-1	TRBD1	CALETGTGVDEQFF	TGTGCCTTAGAGACCGGGACAGGGGTGGATGAGCAGTTCTTC
-	TRBV3-1/TRBV3-2	TRBJ1-1	-	CASSQEAGRAFF	TGTGCCAGCAGCCAAGAAGCGGGGAGGGCTTTCTTT
-	TRBV11-2	TRBJ2-3	-	CASSLDGTDTQYF	TGTGCCAGCAGCTTAGACGGCACAGATACGCAGTATTTT
-	TRBV18	TRBJ1-1	TRBD1	CASSPVTGITEAFF	TGTGCCAGCTCACCAGTGACAGGGATCACTGAAGCTTTCTTT
-	TRBV12-5	TRBJ2-7	-	CASGPGYEQYF	TGTGCTAGTGGCCCGGGGTACGAGCAGTACTTC
few	TRBV27	TRBJ1-1	-	CASSLYWSTEAFF	TGTGCCAGCAGTTTATATTGGAGCACTGAAGCTTTCTTT
-	TRBV7-2	TRBJ2-5	TRBD2	CASSLASGVQETQYF	TGTGCCAGCAGCTTAGCTAGCGGGGTACAAGAGACCCAGTACTTC
-	TRBV6-1	TRBJ2-4	TRBD1	CASSADGQGRAKNIQYF	TGTGCCAGCAGTGCCGACGGACAGGGCAGAGCCAAAAACATTCAGTACTTC
-	TRBV6-5	TRBJ1-2	TRBD1	CATQQGADYGYTF	TGTGCCACCCAACAGGGGGCGGACTATGGCTACACCTTC